Below are 19 T cell receptor beta chains sequenced from a single sample in a study of T cell repertoires in cytomegalovirus infection. For these receptors, no antigen is known. TCRdb passed the reads through MiXCR, listing each CDR3 protein once. This table holds more than 110,000 distinct CDR3 sequences, around 32% found once. The material sequenced was CD8+ T cells from cultured PBMCs, taken from culture after CMV antigen stimulation. Receptors were obtained from a human donor in good health (CMV status not recorded). Some clones in this sample may be carry-over from other donors' samples.

The V and J genes are TRBV19 and TRBJ2-3, with TRBD2 identical over 7 bases. The CDR3 runs 15 residues. V lost 6 bases to trimming and J lost 2 bases; unmatched junction nucleotides: 8. CDR1 and CDR2 from the germline V gene are LNHDA and SQIVND (reference sequence). The CDR3 spells CASSPPAGPTDTQYF. The DNA of the CDR3 is TGTGCCAGTAGCCCCCCAGCGGGGCCCACAGATACGCAGTATTTT. Full variable domain (missing parts from reference TRBV19 and TRBJ2-3): DGGITQSPKYLFRKEGQNVTLSCEQNLNHDAMYWYRQDPGQGLRLIYYSQIVNDFQKGDIAEGYSVSREKKESFPLTVTSAQKNPTAFYLCASSPPAGPTDTQYFGPGTRLTVL.

This clonotype was picked up one time. This chain links TRBV6-8 with TRBJ2-7, with TRBD1 identical over 9 bases. Looked up from germline, CDR1 is MNHGY and CDR2 is SAAAGT. The CDR3 spans 16 residues. Trimming removed 2 bases from V and 6 bases from J; junction bases left unmatched: 11. CDR3 sequence (DNA): TGTGCCAGCAGTTACCCAGGCGGGACAGGGAGGCGCGAGCAGTACTTC. Its protein is CASSYPGGTGRREQYF.

This chain links TRBV2 with TRBJ2-3; 9 nucleotides align to TRBD1. With 5 bases clipped from V and 2 bases from J, the junction kept 5 bases outside the gene matches. Germline lookup yields CDR1 SNHLY and CDR2 FYNNEI. CDR3 length: 15 residues. CDR3 DNA: TGTGCCAGCAGTCCTACAGGGGGCCACACAGATACGCAGTATTTT. Protein: CASSPTGGHTDTQYF. Using reference TRBV2 and TRBJ2-3 for the parts outside the CDR3, the full variable domain is EPEVTQTPSHQVTQMGQEVILRCVPISNHLYFYWYRQILGQKVEFLVSFYNNEISEKSEIFDDQFSVERPDGSNFTLKIRSTKLEDSAMYFCASSPTGGHTDTQYFGPGTRLTVL.

The table lists this clonotype with a count of one. J is TRBJ1-1 and V is TRBV19; D not certain. The V end was cut by 3 bases, the J end by 4 bases, with 9 bases between. The CDR3 covers 13 residues. Germline V gene data show CDR1 as LNHDA and CDR2 as SQIVND (reference sequence). The CDR3 spells CASSMTGGTEAFF. The CDR3 bases are TGTGCCAGTAGTATGACCGGAGGCACTGAAGCTTTCTTT.

The V and J genes are TRBV7-2 and TRBJ2-1, with 12 nucleotides matching TRBD2. The CDR3 has 16 amino acids. Germline CDR1 reads SGHTA; CDR2 reads FQGNSA. Trimming at V came to 2 bases and at J to 3 bases, leaving 2 bases not matched to a gene. The CDR3 nucleotides are TGTGCCAGCAGCTTAACTAGCGGGGGGCACTACAATGAGCAGTTCTTC. Amino acids: CASSLTSGGHYNEQFF.

This clonotype has a handful of counts. The V call is TRBV6-2 or TRBV6-3, the J call TRBJ1-1, with TRBD1 as a possible D gene (6 bases). V lost 2 bases, J lost 6 bases, and 7 bases lay in between. This CDR3 has 12 residues. Germline V gene sequence: CDR1 MNHEY, CDR2 SVGEGT. CDR3 protein: CASSYQGSEAFF. In nucleotides, the CDR3 is TGTGCCAGCAGTTACCAGGGGTCTGAAGCTTTCTTT.

The chain couples TRBV7-8 to TRBJ2-1; D unresolved. V lost 2 bases and J lost 7, with 9 bases in between. From germline, CDR1 is SGHVS and CDR2 FQNEAQ. The CDR3 extends over 13 amino acids. This CDR3 is CASSLYRANEQFF. The CDR3 nucleotides are TGTGCCAGCAGCTTATATCGGGCGAATGAGCAGTTCTTC.

The chain couples TRBV28 to TRBJ1-1; 7 nucleotides line up with TRBD1. V trimming: 5 bases; J trimming: 5 bases; junction bases outside the gene matches: 5. CDR3 length equals 13 residues. Germline loops: CDR1 MDHEN, CDR2 SYDVKM. The CDR3 sequence is CASSLRGVTEAFF. In nucleotides, the CDR3 is TGTGCCAGCAGTCTCAGGGGGGTAACTGAAGCTTTCTTT.

The rearrangement links TRBV27 to TRBJ2-1; 13 nucleotides align to TRBD2. From germline, CDR1 is MNHEY and CDR2 SMNVEV (reference sequence). This CDR3 is built from 16 residues. J gave up 7 bases and V 3 bases, and 6 bases lay outside the gene matches. The CDR3 loop is CASSLLLAGGPNEQFF. The CDR3 coding sequence is TGTGCCAGCAGTTTGTTACTAGCGGGGGGGCCTAATGAGCAGTTCTTC.

This clonotype was counted ten times or more. The rearrangement joins TRBV20-1 to TRBJ2-1; D ambiguous. The CDR3 covers 11 residues. The germline CDR1 and CDR2 sequences are DFQATT and SNEGSKA (reference sequence). Trimming pared 8 bases from V and 7 bases from J, leaving 12 bases between. The CDR3 DNA sequence: TGCAGTACTCCATTTGGGAATGAGCAGTTCTTC. Amino acid sequence: CSTPFGNEQFF.

This clonotype was seen more than once but under ten times. The chain has TRBV28 and TRBJ1-6; a weak D match, TRBD1 (5 bases). The CDR3 runs 18 residues. Germline assignment: CDR1 MDHEN and CDR2 SYDVKM. Trimming removed 1 base at V and 8 bases at J, with 21 bases between. This CDR3 reads CASSLFGTAWRMDSPLHF. DNA for the CDR3: TGTGCCAGCAGTTTATTCGGGACCGCATGGCGAATGGATTCACCCCTCCACTTT.

This clonotype was seen a few times. This chain connects TRBV7-2 to TRBJ2-3; D gene uncertain. This CDR3 is 16 amino acids long. V was trimmed by 2 bases and J by 0 bases, leaving 12 bases between them. Germline assignment: CDR1 SGHTA and CDR2 FQGNSA. CDR3 bases: TGTGCCAGCAGCTTAAACGGTCCGATTAGCACAGATACGCAGTATTTT. Its protein is CASSLNGPISTDTQYF.

The chain uses TRBV7-3 and TRBJ2-7; 8 bases align to TRBD1. Trimming at V came to 4 bases and at J to 4 bases, leaving 9 bases not matched to a gene. The CDR3 is made up of 15 amino acids. Germline V gene lookup returns CDR1 SGHTA and CDR2 FQGTGA. Written as DNA, the CDR3 is TGTGCCAGCAGCTCGATCGACAGGGGAGCGTACGAGCAGTACTTC. Protein sequence: CASSSIDRGAYEQYF.

V and J are TRBV7-8 and TRBJ2-7, with 8 positions matching TRBD1. The CDR3 extends over 16 amino acids. The germline gives CDR1 SGHVS, CDR2 FQNEAQ. With 5 bases clipped from V and 7 bases from J, the junction kept 16 bases outside the gene matches. The CDR3 here is CASSQGAAVVSGEQYF. CDR3 DNA: TGTGCCAGCAGCCAGGGGGCGGCAGTAGTCTCGGGGGAGCAGTACTTC. Filled out from reference TRBV7-8 and TRBJ2-7, the complete variable domain reads GAGVSQSPRYKVAKRGQDVALRCDPISGHVSLFWYQQALGQGPEFLTYFQNEAQLDKSGLPSDRFFAERPEGSVSTLKIQRTQQEDSAVYLCASSQGAAVVSGEQYFGPGTRLTVT.

The rearrangement uses TRBV20-1 and TRBJ2-1; tentatively, D is TRBD2 (5 bases). The CDR3 is 15 residues long. V lost 5 bases and J lost 7, with 21 bases in between. Germline V lookup: CDR1 DFQATT, CDR2 SNEGSKA (reference sequence). The chain's CDR3 is CSAPRSPRGGNEQFF. For the CDR3, the DNA is TGCAGTGCTCCCCGGAGCCCCCGGGGTGGGAATGAGCAGTTCTTC.

The chain joins TRBV9 to TRBJ2-3; TRBD2 matches 10 bases. V dropped 0 bases and J dropped 6; count of bases not matched to a gene: 10. CDR1 and CDR2 (germline): SGDLS, YYNGEE. The CDR3 spans 17 residues. The CDR3, as DNA: TGTGCCAGCAGCGTAGCTACCAGCGGGGGGGCCAGGGATACGCAGTATTTT. Protein product: CASSVATSGGARDTQYF.

In this sample, this clonotype turned up a few times. This chain joins TRBV7-8 and TRBJ2-1; 12 positions agree with TRBD2. The J segment lost 8 bases and the V segment lost 1 base, leaving 6 bases of the junction unmatched. CDR3 length: 16 residues. Germline CDR1 and CDR2: SGHVS and FQNEAQ. CDR3 in DNA: TGTGCCAGCAGCTTAGTTGCTAGCGGGGGGGCGTATGAGCAGTTCTTC. Its translation is CASSLVASGGAYEQFF.

This rearrangement joins TRBV6-6 to TRBJ2-5, with D unresolved. Per germline, CDR1 MNHNY and CDR2 SVGAGI (reference sequence). The V and J ends lost 2 bases and 7 bases respectively, with 14 bases between them. The CDR3 covers 14 residues. The CDR3 sequence: CASSYDGSWGTQYF. The CDR3 DNA sequence: TGTGCCAGCAGTTACGATGGTAGCTGGGGGACCCAGTACTTC.

The rearrangement links TRBV4-1 to TRBJ2-7; no clear D gene. The CDR3 extends over 13 amino acids. Looked up from germline, CDR1 is MGHRA and CDR2 is YSYEKL. Trimming cost V 0 bases and J 3 bases, with 6 bases left between them. The CDR3 DNA reads TGCGCCAGCAGCCAAGATTCCTTCTACGAGCAGTACTTC. Its translation is CASSQDSFYEQYF.